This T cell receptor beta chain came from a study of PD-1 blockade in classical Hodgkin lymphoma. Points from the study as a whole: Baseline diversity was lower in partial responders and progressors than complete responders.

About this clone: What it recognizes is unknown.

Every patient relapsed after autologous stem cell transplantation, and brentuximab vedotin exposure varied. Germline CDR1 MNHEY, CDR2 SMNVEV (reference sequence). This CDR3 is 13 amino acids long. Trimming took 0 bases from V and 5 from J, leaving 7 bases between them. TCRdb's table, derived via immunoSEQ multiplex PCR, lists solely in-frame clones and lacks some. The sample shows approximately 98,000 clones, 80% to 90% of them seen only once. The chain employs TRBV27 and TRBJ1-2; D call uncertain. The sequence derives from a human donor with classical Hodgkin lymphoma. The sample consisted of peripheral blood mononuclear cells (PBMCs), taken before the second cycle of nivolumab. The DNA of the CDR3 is TGTGCCAGCAGTTTATCTGGGGATTATGGCTACACCTTC. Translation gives CASSLSGDYGYTF.